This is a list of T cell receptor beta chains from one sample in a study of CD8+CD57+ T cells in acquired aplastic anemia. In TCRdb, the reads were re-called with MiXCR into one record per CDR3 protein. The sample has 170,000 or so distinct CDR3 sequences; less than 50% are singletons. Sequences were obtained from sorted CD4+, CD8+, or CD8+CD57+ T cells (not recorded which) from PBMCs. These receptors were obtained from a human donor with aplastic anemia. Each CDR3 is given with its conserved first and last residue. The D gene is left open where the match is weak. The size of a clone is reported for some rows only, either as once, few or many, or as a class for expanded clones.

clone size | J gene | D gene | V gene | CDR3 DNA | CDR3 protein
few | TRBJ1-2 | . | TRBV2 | TGTGCCAGCAGTGTCGGGACGGGGAACTATGGCTACACCTTC | CASSVGTGNYGYTF
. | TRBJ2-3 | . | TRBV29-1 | TGCAGCGTTCTCAAGCTTAGCTTCCGGCAAATCACAGATACGCAGTATTTT | CSVLKLSFRQITDTQYF
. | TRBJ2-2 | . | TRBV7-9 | TGTGCCAGCAGTTCCCAGGGGATCGGGGAGCTGTTTTTT | CASSSQGIGELFF
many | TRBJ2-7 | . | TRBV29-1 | TGCAGCGTCCCAGGGGCCTACGAGCAGTACTTC | CSVPGAYEQYF
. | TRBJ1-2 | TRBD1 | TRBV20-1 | TGCAGTGCCCGACAGGGAGCGCGTGGCTACACCTTC | CSARQGARGYTF
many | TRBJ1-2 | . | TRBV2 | TGTGCCAGCAGTGGGAGGGGGGGGCCGGCTAACTATGGCTACACCTTC | CASSGRGGPANYGYTF
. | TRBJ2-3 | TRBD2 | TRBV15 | TGTGCCACCATCCGCAGCGGGGGGCCAAGCACAGATACGCAGTATTTT | CATIRSGGPSTDTQYF
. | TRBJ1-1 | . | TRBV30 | TGTGCCTGGACCGAGGGTTGGAGACCCTCGAACACTGAAGCTTTCTTT | CAWTEGWRPSNTEAFF
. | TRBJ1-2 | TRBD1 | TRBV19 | TGTGCCAGTAGGACGGGACAGGGGGTGAGCGGCTACACCTTC | CASRTGQGVSGYTF
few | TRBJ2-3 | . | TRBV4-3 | TGCGCCAGCAGCGCACCGGGCCTCCCTGGGGATACGCAGTATTTT | CASSAPGLPGDTQYF